Ten or more counts support the clone carrying this TCR beta chain. These data belong to a study of Graves' ophthalmopathy and Graves' hyperthyroidism. Ophthalmopathy donors showed moderate-to-severe activity, CAS ≥3, NOSPECS ≥4 and a duration under 3 months. Researchers took RNA transcripts and amplified TCR beta CDR3 regions from them. First-round RT-PCR employed HTBI primers, with a second-round multiplex PCR after it. TCRdb re-called the multiplex PCR reads with MiXCR, one entry per CDR3 protein. The profile shows approximately 480,000 distinct CDR3 sequences, approximately 15% of them singletons. The germline CDR1 and CDR2 sequences are MNHEY and SMNVEV (reference sequence). The CDR3 has 15 residues. V lost 5 bases and J lost 4; bases outside the gene matches: 4.

Sequenced input: blood. This TCR was sampled from a woman younger than 45 with Graves' ophthalmopathy. The J gene is TRBJ2-5, the V gene TRBV27; 13 bases line up with TRBD2. CDR3 nucleotides: TGTGCCAGCAGTCTACTAGCGGGAGGGGTAGAGACCCAGTACTTC. This sequence encodes CASSLLAGGVETQYF.